The 21 T cell receptor beta chains in this list originate from one sample, sequenced in a study of cytomegalovirus exposure and HLA in healthy donors. The PCR was carried out with 60 Vbeta primers and 13 Jbeta primers. Clones were read by immunoSEQ multiplex PCR, and TCRdb kept only the in-frame ones, dropping some. The table shows about 140,000 clones, with about 80% occurring only once. Sequenced input: PBMCs. Source of these receptors: a man between 25 and 39 years old in good health and CMV-seropositive.

The CDR3 DNA reads as TGTGCCAGCAGTGACCTAGCGGGAGTCCGCTACGAGCAGTACTTC. This codes for CASSDLAGVRYEQYF. This chain links TRBV5-8 with TRBJ2-5; TRBD2 matches 10 bases. Near its end, the DNA agrees better with TRBJ2-7, so the J call may be wrong. The CDR3 runs 15 residues. Germline lookup yields CDR1 SGHTS and CDR2 YDEGEE.

CDR3 coding DNA: TGTGCCAGCAGTGAAGTGAGTCTAGCGGTTGGCCATGAGCAGTTCTTC. It codes for CASSEVSLAVGHEQFF. The gene calls are TRBV6-1 and TRBJ2-1; 7 bases agree with TRBD2. Germline CDR1 and CDR2: MNHNS and SASEGT. CDR3 size: 16 residues. The trim removed 1 base at V and 8 bases at J, leaving 11 bases unmatched.

The chain combines TRBV5-4 with TRBJ2-3; TRBD2 agrees at 8 bases. The CDR3 runs 15 residues. Germline CDR1 and CDR2: SGHNT and YYREEE (reference sequence). V was clipped by 4 bases and J by 7 bases; unmatched bases: 11. CDR3 DNA: TGTGCCAGCAGCCCTGACGGGGGGGGAGGAAATACGCAGTATTTT. Translated: CASSPDGGGGNTQYF.

The chain carries TRBV5-4 and TRBJ2-5; D is undetermined. Germline loops: CDR1 SGHNT, CDR2 YYREEE (reference sequence). V lost 0 bases and J lost 9, with 18 bases in between. The CDR3 consists of 15 residues. Here the CDR3 DNA reads TGTGCCAGCAGCTTGGCCGATGGATCCCTCGGGTCCCAGTACTTC. This encodes CASSLADGSLGSQYF.

This chain uses TRBV13 with TRBJ2-5, with TRBD1 identical over 8 bases. This CDR3 has 14 amino acids. Germline values: CDR1 PRHDT, CDR2 FYEKMQ (reference sequence). V dropped 6 bases and J dropped 4; count of bases not matched to a gene: 7. In nucleotides, the CDR3 is TGTGCCAGCAGTCACCGGGACAGGTCAGAGACCCAGTACTTC. It specifies CASSHRDRSETQYF.

V is TRBV4-1 and J is TRBJ1-5; TRBD1 agrees at 8 bases. Germline trimming cut 2 bases from V and 7 bases from J; bases unmatched to any gene: 7. CDR3 length: 15 amino acids. CDR1 and CDR2 (germline): MGHRA, YSYEKL. CDR3 DNA sequence: TGCGCCAGCAGCCAACGGGGGACAGGCGGGCAGCCCCAGCATTTT. Residues: CASSQRGTGGQPQHF.

The rearrangement uses TRBV7-3 and TRBJ2-1; perhaps TRBD1 as D (5 bases). V gave up 5 bases and J gave up 6 bases, with 17 bases separating them. This CDR3 spans 15 amino acids. Germline V CDR1 and CDR2: SGHTA, FQGTGA. The CDR3 coding sequence is TGTGCCAGCAGCCCAAGCCCAGGGCTTTTCAATGAGCAGTTCTTC. It is translated as CASSPSPGLFNEQFF.

The chain joins TRBV28 to TRBJ2-7; 9 positions match TRBD1. CDR3 length: 18 residues. Germline CDR1 is MDHEN and CDR2 is SYDVKM. V lost 8 bases, J lost 7 bases, and 24 bases stayed unmatched. CDR3 DNA: TGTGCCAGCCGCGTAGGACAGGGGTACTACCGAGAGGGGGGGGAGCAGTACTTC. This codes for CASRVGQGYYREGGEQYF. The full variable domain, in which reference TRBV28 and TRBJ2-7 provide the parts outside the CDR3, is DVKVTQSSRYLVKRTGEKVFLECVQDMDHENMFWYRQDPGLGLRLIYFSYDVKMKEKGDIPEGYSVSREKKERFSLILESASTNQTSMYLCASRVGQGYYREGGEQYFGPGTRLTVT.

The chain employs TRBV6-1 and TRBJ1-1, with D unresolved. The CDR3 is 15 amino acids. Between the trimmed V and J ends, which lost 5 bases and 1 base, there was a span of 14 bases. Germline values: CDR1 MNHNS, CDR2 SASEGT. The CDR3, as DNA: TGTGCCAGCAGTTCTCCACGGAGCTCGAACACTGAAGCTTTCTTT. Protein: CASSSPRSSNTEAFF.

This chain links TRBV6-5 with TRBJ1-1, with D tentatively TRBD1 (5 bases). This CDR3 comprises 13 residues. CDR1 MNHEY and CDR2 SVGAGI come from the germline V gene. Trimming pared 10 bases from V and 6 bases from J, leaving 18 bases between. In DNA, the CDR3 is TGTGCCACTTGGCAGGGAGGCCCTCCTGAAGCTTTCTTT. As protein: CATWQGGPPEAFF.

The chain recombines TRBV28 with TRBJ2-7, with D maybe TRBD2 (6 bases). Germline V gene lookup returns CDR1 MDHEN and CDR2 SYDVKM. CDR3 length: 15 amino acids. V dropped 7 bases and J dropped 2 bases, with 18 bases sitting between them. The chain's CDR3 is CASIPGGNGPYEQYF. As DNA, the CDR3 is TGTGCCAGCATCCCAGGAGGGAACGGACCCTACGAGCAGTACTTC.

The rearrangement uses TRBV9 and TRBJ2-2; 16 bases map to TRBD2. Germline assignment: CDR1 SGDLS and CDR2 YYNGEE. The CDR3 sequence is 20 residues long. V was clipped by 0 bases and J by 7 bases; unmatched bases: 12. CDR3 bases: TGTGCCAGCAGCGTAGAGGGACTAGCGGGGGGGGAGCCCAAGGACGGGGAGCTGTTTTTT. The encoded protein is CASSVEGLAGGEPKDGELFF.

This chain connects TRBV19 to TRBJ2-7; the D gene is possibly TRBD1 (7 bases). The germline V gene encodes CDR1 LNHDA and CDR2 SQIVND (reference sequence). Trimming removed 7 bases from V and 3 bases from J, with 19 bases in between. The CDR3 extends over 15 amino acids. CDR3 bases: TGTGCCAGTAAAATGGCGGAGGGACAGTTCTACGAGCAGTACTTC. It specifies CASKMAEGQFYEQYF.

The V gene is TRBV7-2, the J gene TRBJ2-1; 12 bases are shared with TRBD1. Germline loops: CDR1 SGHTA, CDR2 FQGNSA. V shed 1 base, J shed 8 bases, and the junction held 6 bases outside the gene matches. The CDR3 loop spans 16 amino acids. The CDR3 reads CASSLGPGQGADEQFF. The CDR3 DNA sequence: TGTGCCAGCAGCTTAGGCCCGGGACAGGGGGCCGATGAGCAGTTCTTC. The variable domain in full, completed from reference TRBV7-2 and TRBJ2-1, reads GAGVSQSPSNKVTEKGKDVELRCDPISGHTALYWYRQSLGQGLEFLIYFQGNSAPDKSGLPSDRFSAERTGGSVSTLTIQRTQQEDSAVYLCASSLGPGQGADEQFFGPGTRLTVL.

The V call is TRBV6-5, the J call TRBJ1-2; possibly TRBD1 for D (5 bases). The CDR3 spans 13 residues. Trimming removed 4 bases from V and 4 bases from J, with 10 bases in between. The germline V gene encodes CDR1 MNHEY and CDR2 SVGAGI. The DNA for the CDR3 is TGTGCCAGCAGTTCGGGGGTTGGCTATGGCTACACCTTC. Translating gives CASSSGVGYGYTF.

This clone was recorded a few times. The V and J genes are TRBV28 and TRBJ2-5; 9 positions agree with TRBD2. TRBJ2-7 matches the DNA end more closely, so the J call is doubtful. The CDR3 totals 15 residues. Germline V gene sequence: CDR1 MDHEN, CDR2 SYDVKM. CDR3 nucleotides: TGTGCCAGCAGTTCCCGGAGGCGGGAGGGCCTCGAGCAGTACTTC. Translating it yields CASSSRRREGLEQYF.

The chain's CDR3 is CASGLGSGETGELFF. CDR3 DNA: TGTGCTAGTGGTTTGGGCTCAGGGGAAACCGGGGAGCTGTTTTTT. The J gene is TRBJ2-2, the V gene TRBV12-5; D perhaps matches TRBD1 (6 bases). CDR3 length: 15 amino acids. Per germline, CDR1 LGHNT and CDR2 FRNRAP. V lost 1 base and J 5 bases, leaving 11 bases between the germline ends.

The chain is built from TRBV2 and TRBJ2-7; 7 positions agree with TRBD1. Losses at the gene ends were 4 bases for V and 1 base for J; bases not matched to a gene: 4. Per the germline V gene, CDR1 is SNHLY and CDR2 is FYNNEI. The CDR3 is made up of 14 amino acids. The CDR3 nucleotides are TGTGCCAGCAGTGCAACGACAGGGTCCTACGAGCAGTACTTC. Translation: CASSATTGSYEQYF.

Turning to this clone: The junction differs from germline at one of its ends, possibly a read error. The chain recombines TRBV7-7 with TRBJ2-3, with D uncertain. CDR3 size: 13 residues. The V gene's germline CDR1 is SSHAT and CDR2 FNYEAQ (reference sequence). The CDR3 DNA is TGTGCTAGCAGCGAACAGAGCACAGATACGCAGTATTTT. Its protein product is CASSEQSTDTQYF.

This clone came up a few times. The CDR3 protein is CASTRGQGGTEAFF. The CDR3 region has the DNA TGTGCCAGCACTAGGGGGCAGGGAGGCACTGAAGCTTTCTTT. This chain uses TRBV2 with TRBJ1-1; 7 positions agree with TRBD1. Per the germline V gene, CDR1 is SNHLY and CDR2 is FYNNEI. The V and J ends lost 7 bases and 4 bases, in that order; junction bases with no gene match: 9. The CDR3 has 14 residues.

The chain links TRBV19 to TRBJ2-1, with D unclear. This CDR3 has 14 residues. The germline CDR1 and CDR2 sequences are LNHDA and SQIVND (reference sequence). Trimming pared 9 bases from V and 4 bases from J, leaving 16 bases between. The CDR3 sequence is CASSRGSVYNEQFF. CDR3 coding DNA: TGTGCCAGCTCGCGCGGATCGGTTTACAATGAGCAGTTCTTC.